Shown below are 22 T cell receptor beta chains from a single sample sequenced in a study of Graves' ophthalmopathy and Graves' hyperthyroidism. CDR3 regions of TCR beta were amplified from RNA transcripts. Second-round multiplex PCR came after first-round RT-PCR with HTBI primers. One entry per CDR3 protein, called by TCRdb with MiXCR from the multiplex PCR reads. Of approximately 700,000 distinct CDR3 sequences listed, approximately 39% are singletons. Sequencing used peripheral blood. The origin of the receptors is an adult man with Graves' ophthalmopathy.

V gene TRBV7-2 combines with J gene TRBJ2-7; possibly TRBD2 for D (5 bases). The CDR3 consists of 15 residues. Germline V CDR1 and CDR2: SGHTA, FQGNSA. Trimming stripped 4 bases from V and 0 bases from J, with 13 bases between. The CDR3 sequence: CASSSPRTSSYEQYF. The CDR3 coding sequence is TGTGCCAGCAGCTCACCGCGGACTTCCTCCTACGAGCAGTACTTC.

The V gene is TRBV4-2, the J gene TRBJ2-2, with 9 bases fitting TRBD1. This CDR3 has 14 residues. Unmatched junction bases numbered 4, after V lost 7 bases and J lost 4 bases. The germline V gene encodes CDR1 LGHNA and CDR2 YNFKEQ. The CDR3 loop reads CASTGQGSTGELFF. The CDR3 nucleotides read TGTGCCAGCACCGGACAGGGGAGCACCGGGGAGCTGTTTTTT.

At least ten counts were recorded for this clonotype. J is TRBJ2-7 and V is TRBV24-1, with D possibly TRBD2 on 5 matching bases. There are 13 residues in the CDR3. Germline V CDR1 and CDR2: KGHDR, SFDVKD. V was trimmed by 3 bases and J by 3 bases, leaving 8 bases between them. CDR3 region: CATSDRGLYEQYF. DNA of the CDR3: TGTGCCACCAGTGATCGAGGGCTCTACGAGCAGTACTTC.

The chain recombines TRBV25-1 with TRBJ1-4; D is ambiguous. V was trimmed by 6 bases and J by 4 bases, leaving 6 bases between them. The CDR3 has 12 amino acids. The germline CDR1 and CDR2 sequences are MGHDK and SYGVNS. Here the CDR3 reads CASSSLNEKLFF. CDR3 nucleotide sequence: TGTGCCAGCAGCTCCCTTAATGAAAAACTGTTTTTT. Based on the CDR3 plus reference TRBV25-1 and TRBJ1-4, the full variable domain is EADIYQTPRYLVIGTGKKITLECSQTMGHDKMYWYQQDPGMELHLIHYSYGVNSTEKGDLSSESTVSRIRTEHFPLTLESARPSHTSQYLCASSSLNEKLFFGSGTQLSVL.

The sample holds many counts of this clonotype. The rearrangement links TRBV7-9 to TRBJ1-4; 7 bases fit TRBD1. After removal of 2 bases from V and 5 bases from J, the junction contained 8 bases not matched to a gene. The germline V gene encodes CDR1 SEHNR and CDR2 FQNEAQ (reference sequence). The CDR3 spans 16 residues. This CDR3 reads CASSLPMTGSNEKLFF. The DNA of the CDR3 is TGTGCCAGCAGCTTACCCATGACAGGGTCAAATGAAAAACTGTTTTTT.

The chain is built from TRBV10-3 and TRBJ2-5; 11 bases agree with TRBD1. J lost 5 bases, V lost 0 bases, and 5 bases had no gene match. The V gene's germline CDR1 is ENHRY and CDR2 SYGVKD. This CDR3 region has 16 residues. CDR3 sequence: CAISESWTGGMETQYF. CDR3 DNA: TGTGCCATCAGTGAGTCTTGGACAGGGGGCATGGAGACCCAGTACTTC.

The chain employs TRBV3-1 and TRBJ1-4, with 7 bases aligning to TRBD1. The CDR3 loop spans 17 amino acids. V dropped 5 bases and J dropped 6; count of bases not matched to a gene: 15. Germline assignment: CDR1 LGHDT and CDR2 YNNKEL (reference sequence). This CDR3 reads CASSSTGFGSPHEKLFF. DNA for the CDR3: TGTGCCAGCAGCTCGACAGGGTTCGGTTCCCCTCATGAAAAACTGTTTTTT.

There are many counts of this clonotype. J is TRBJ1-1 and V is TRBV7-8; D is perhaps TRBD1 (5 bases). V lost 5 bases, J lost 0 bases, and 13 bases lay in between. Per germline, CDR1 SGHVS and CDR2 FQNEAQ. The CDR3 contains 15 residues. The CDR3 DNA is TGTGCCAGCAGCCCGCAGACAGCCCTGAACACTGAAGCTTTCTTT. It is translated as CASSPQTALNTEAFF.

With regard to this clonotype: A much larger clone differs by one base, so this may be a read error. The chain combines TRBV5-1 with TRBJ1-1, with D uncertain. CDR3 size: 16 residues. The germline V gene has CDR1 SGHRS and CDR2 YFSETQ. This CDR3 is CASTRPVEGMNTEASF. In DNA, the CDR3 is TGCGCCAGCACAAGGCCGGTGGAGGGAATGAACACTGAAGCTTCCTTT. Based on the CDR3 plus reference TRBV5-1 and TRBJ1-1, the full variable domain is KAGVTQTPRYLIKTRGQQVTLSCSPISGHRSVSWYQQTPGQGLQFLFEYFSETQRNKGNFPGRFSGRQFSNSRSEMNVSTLELGDSALYLCASTRPVEGMNTEASFGQGTRLTVV.

This clonotype has at least ten counts. The V gene is TRBV11-2, the J gene TRBJ2-5, with 9 bases identical to TRBD1. CDR1 and CDR2 from the germline V gene are SGHAT and FQNNGV. The CDR3 runs 16 residues. Trimming cost V 4 bases and J 1 base; bases outside gene matches: 7. CDR3: CASSSGQGRSQETQYF. The CDR3 DNA follows: TGTGCCAGCAGCTCGGGACAGGGAAGGAGCCAAGAGACCCAGTACTTC.

To note about this clonotype: A read error is likely, as this CDR3 ends without the conserved phenylalanine or tryptophan. No DNA is shown, since the ends of the CDR3 on it are uncertain; the CDR3 is the one TCRdb lists. The V call is TRBV10-3, the J call TRBJ1-1; TRBD1 is the table's D call and was not checked against the DNA. The CDR3 contains 8 residues when both ends are counted. Germline V gene data show CDR1 as ENHRY and CDR2 as SYGVKD. The CDR3 region is CAIRDTGQ.

The rearrangement joins TRBV20-1 to TRBJ1-2; D perhaps matches TRBD1 (6 bases). Germline values: CDR1 DFQATT, CDR2 SNEGSKA (reference sequence). CDR3 size: 15 residues. V was trimmed by 8 bases and J by 5 bases, leaving 24 bases between them. The CDR3 DNA reads TGCAGTCCTGGTGGGGACAACTCCCTATTTTATGGCTACACCTTC. Its protein is CSPGGDNSLFYGYTF.

For this clonotype: As the CDR3 is not closed by the conserved phenylalanine or tryptophan, this likely results from a read error. It is unclear where the CDR3 begins or ends on the DNA, so no DNA is shown, and the CDR3 is as TCRdb lists it. The V gene is TRBV7-9, the J gene TRBJ2-7; the table's D gene call, TRBD1, was not cross checked with the DNA. Per the germline V gene, CDR1 is SEHNR and CDR2 is FQNEAQ (reference sequence). The CDR3 is made up of 9 amino acids, end residues included. CDR3 loop: CASSQRRGL.

The chain links TRBV20-1 to TRBJ1-3; a possible D gene is TRBD1 (6 bases). This CDR3 comprises 14 residues. Trimming removed 3 bases from V and 7 bases from J, with 16 bases in between. CDR1 and CDR2 (germline): DFQATT, SNEGSKA (reference sequence). CDR3 sequence: CSASTRDRRNTIYF. The CDR3 coding sequence is TGCAGTGCTAGTACCCGTGACAGGCGGAACACCATATATTTT.

The chain recombines TRBV5-1 with TRBJ1-1; perhaps TRBD1 as D (5 bases). The CDR3 covers 14 residues. Deletions cut 4 bases from V and 3 bases from J, with 13 bases between. Germline V gene data show CDR1 as SGHRS and CDR2 as YFSETQ. The CDR3 sequence is CASSPRDGDTEAFF. CDR3 bases: TGCGCCAGCAGCCCACGGGACGGAGACACTGAAGCTTTCTTT.

This clonotype was counted at least ten times. The rearrangement links TRBV2 to TRBJ1-1; the D is unclear. Germline CDR1 is SNHLY and CDR2 is FYNNEI. The CDR3 runs 15 residues. V shed 2 bases and J shed 5 bases, with 15 bases lying between them. The CDR3 here is CASSEQGFGSTEAFF. In DNA, the CDR3 is TGTGCCAGCAGTGAACAAGGGTTTGGGAGTACTGAAGCTTTCTTT.

This clonotype was picked up many times. V gene TRBV2 combines with J gene TRBJ1-5; D possibly corresponds to TRBD1 (5 bases). Trimming pared 3 bases from V and 0 bases from J, leaving 15 bases between. CDR3 length equals 17 residues. Germline V CDR1 and CDR2: SNHLY, FYNNEI. In nucleotides, the CDR3 is TGTGCCAGCAGTGAGGGGGGGAGCAGTTTTAGCAATCAGCCCCAGCATTTT. It is translated as CASSEGGSSFSNQPQHF.

This clonotype appeared many times. The chain uses TRBV5-1 and TRBJ1-1; tentatively, D is TRBD1 (6 bases). The length of the CDR3 is 15 residues. Per the germline V gene, CDR1 is SGHRS and CDR2 is YFSETQ. Trimming removed 3 bases at V and 0 bases at J, with 12 bases between. The CDR3 spells CASSYSRGLNTEAFF. As DNA, the CDR3 is TGCGCCAGCAGCTACTCGAGGGGGTTGAACACTGAAGCTTTCTTT.

At least ten counts were recorded for this clonotype. V usage is TRBV6-6 and J usage is TRBJ2-7; D perhaps matches TRBD1 (5 bases). Germline assignment: CDR1 MNHNY and CDR2 SVGAGI (reference sequence). V lost 6 bases to trimming and J lost 3 bases, with 9 bases between them. CDR3 size: 12 residues. The chain's CDR3 is CASRTASYEQYF. In nucleotides, the CDR3 is TGTGCCAGCAGGACAGCAAGCTACGAGCAGTACTTC.

A word on this clonotype: The junction and the germline gene differ at one end; a read error may be behind it. CDR3 protein: CASSPRDTF. Here the CDR3 DNA reads TGTGCCAGCAGCCCCCGGGACACCTTC. This chain uses TRBV4-1 with TRBJ1-2, with D hard to call. The CDR3 runs 9 residues. From germline, CDR1 is MGHRA and CDR2 YSYEKL.

This clonotype was seen many times. This chain connects TRBV7-9 to TRBJ2-5; D gene ambiguous. The CDR3 has 11 amino acids. CDR1 and CDR2 (germline): SEHNR, FQNEAQ (reference sequence). V was trimmed by 5 bases and J by 2 bases, leaving 3 bases between them. The CDR3 DNA reads TGTGCCAGCAGCGAACAAGAGACCCAGTACTTC. As protein: CASSEQETQYF.

This chain joins TRBV6-5 and TRBJ2-7, with D hard to call. The CDR3 sequence is 14 residues long. Germline-derived CDR1 and CDR2 are MNHEY and SVGAGI. Trimming left V 3 bases short and J 0 bases short, with 9 bases between. The CDR3 reads CASSYGRISYEQYF. The CDR3 DNA is TGTGCCAGCAGTTATGGACGGATCTCCTACGAGCAGTACTTC.